Below, one T cell receptor (beta chain) is given with its context. This sample stems from a study of blood T cell repertoires in COVID-19. Looking at the study overall: The origin of the acute and convalescent COVID-19 samples was the United States, Italy and Spain. T cells, B-cell-depleted T cells, or PBMCs provided the cDNA or gDNA that served as material.

In the original analysis: Reference gene primer amplification gave nucleated cell count estimates. TCRdb's table, derived via immunoSEQ multiplex PCR, lists solely in-frame clones and lacks some. V, J and clone size were drawn from that table, and D and trimming were deduced from the DNA. The sample includes fewer than 90,000 clones, about 95% of them seen just once. This CDR3 is built from 16 residues. J lost 4 bases, V lost 2 bases, and 6 bases had no gene match. In germline, CDR1 is LGHDT, CDR2 YNNKEL (reference sequence). The sequence was obtained from a human donor with active COVID-19. The donor label of this sample is uncertain. The specimen sequenced was peripheral blood. V gene TRBV3-1 (or the pseudogene TRBV3-2) combines with J gene TRBJ2-2, with 8 bases fitting TRBD2. The CDR3 loop reads CASSQRGLAGTGELFF. As DNA, the CDR3 is TGTGCCAGCAGCCAACGGGGGCTAGCGGGCACCGGGGAGCTGTTTTTT.